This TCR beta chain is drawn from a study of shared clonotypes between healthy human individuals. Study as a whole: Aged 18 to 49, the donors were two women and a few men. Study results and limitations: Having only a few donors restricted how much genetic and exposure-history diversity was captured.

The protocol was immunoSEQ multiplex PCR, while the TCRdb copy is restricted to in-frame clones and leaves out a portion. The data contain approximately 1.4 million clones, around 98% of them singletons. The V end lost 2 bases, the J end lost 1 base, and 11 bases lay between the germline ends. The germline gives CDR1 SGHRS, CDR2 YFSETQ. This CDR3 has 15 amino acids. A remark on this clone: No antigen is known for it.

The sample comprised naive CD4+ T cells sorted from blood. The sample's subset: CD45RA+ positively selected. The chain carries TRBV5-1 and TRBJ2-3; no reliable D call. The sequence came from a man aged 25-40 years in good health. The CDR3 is CASSFGGTGTDTQYF. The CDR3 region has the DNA TGCGCCAGCAGCTTCGGCGGAACCGGCACAGATACGCAGTATTTT.